Listed here are 7 T cell receptor beta chains from one sample, sequenced in a study of metastatic and nonmetastatic thyroid tumors. Prior to thyroid surgery, none of the patients had received any treatment. From the PCR reads, TCRdb re-called clones with MiXCR. The sample includes roughly 64,000 clones, less than 5% seen only once; the top ten take around 20%. The specimen was blood. The receptors stem from a female donor with papillary thyroid cancer or a benign thyroid nodule (not recorded which). Some clones in this sample may be carry-over from other donors' samples.

Many counts were recorded for this clone. The gene calls are TRBV20-1 and TRBJ2-5, with 8 bases lining up with TRBD2. Germline lookup yields CDR1 DFQATT and CDR2 SNEGSKA (reference sequence). The V and J ends lost 4 bases and 1 base, in that order; junction bases with no gene match: 14. This CDR3 comprises 17 residues. CDR3 in amino acids: CSATRTASGLSQETQYF. The CDR3, as DNA: TGCAGTGCTACTCGGACCGCTAGCGGGCTCTCCCAAGAGACCCAGTACTTC.

This chain links TRBV7-2 with TRBJ2-7; 8 bases fit TRBD2. V was pared by 5 bases and J by 6 bases, with 12 bases of the junction left unmatched. The CDR3 has 15 amino acids. Germline V gene lookup returns CDR1 SGHTA and CDR2 FQGNSA. CDR3: CASSPWSGSSAEQYF. The CDR3 region has the DNA TGTGCCAGCAGCCCATGGAGCGGGAGCTCGGCCGAGCAGTACTTC.

A word on this clone: Since a much larger clone is just one base distant, this may be a read error. The V call is TRBV6-1, the J call TRBJ1-4, with no clear D. CDR1 is MNHNS and CDR2 is SASEGT in the germline V gene. CDR3 size: 12 residues. V was pared by 8 bases and J by 10 bases, with 14 bases between. The DNA for the CDR3 is TGTGCCAGCGTCCAACAAATTGTAAAACTGTTTTTT. This translates into CASVQQIVKLFF.

As to this clone: This clone may be a read error of a much larger clone one base away. The chain uses TRBV2 and TRBJ2-3; 7 bases align to TRBD2. The V and J ends lost 6 bases and 6 bases, in that order; junction bases with no gene match: 12. The CDR3 extends over 15 amino acids. Germline V gene data show CDR1 as SNHLY and CDR2 as FYNNEI. For the CDR3, the DNA is TGTGCCAGCAGCCCGGGACTATCCGAGAGGGATACGCAGTATTTT. It translates to CASSPGLSERDTQYF.

At least ten counts were recorded for this clone. This rearrangement joins TRBV6-2 or TRBV6-3 to TRBJ2-7; 7 bases map to TRBD1. The CDR3 extends over 15 amino acids. Germline V gives CDR1 MNHEY, CDR2 SVGEGT. J was trimmed by 3 bases and V by 5 bases; bases with no gene match: 10. The chain's CDR3 is CASSPTGTAIYEQYF. The CDR3 region has the DNA TGTGCCAGCAGTCCGACCGGGACAGCTATCTACGAGCAGTACTTC.

On this clone: Since a much larger clone is just one base distant, this may be a read error. V is TRBV20-1 and J is TRBJ2-5; the match to TRBD2 covers 11 bases. Looked up from germline, CDR1 is DFQATT and CDR2 is SNEGSKA (reference sequence). The J segment lost 4 bases and the V segment lost 6 bases, leaving 10 bases of the junction unmatched. The CDR3 length is 15 residues. The CDR3 spells CSARGTSGGRETQYF. CDR3 bases: TGCAGTGCCCGAGGAACTAGCGGGGGACGAGAGACCCAGTACTTC.

This clone was detected many times. The V gene is TRBV20-1, the J gene TRBJ2-1; the D gene could be TRBD1 or TRBD2 (5 bases each). Between the trimmed V and J ends, which lost 2 bases and 10 bases, there was a span of 12 bases. The germline gives CDR1 DFQATT, CDR2 SNEGSKA (reference sequence). This CDR3 is 12 amino acids long. CDR3 coding DNA: TGCAGTGCTAGATTGGGACCCCGGGAGCAGTTCTTC. This codes for CSARLGPREQFF.